The 9 T cell receptor beta chains below were found in one sample sequenced in a study of T cell repertoires in cytomegalovirus infection. TCRdb itself ran the reads through MiXCR, one entry per CDR3 protein. The sample shows about 200,000 distinct CDR3 sequences, 8.5% to 10% of them seen only once. Sequences were obtained from PBMCs. The source is a human donor in good health (CMV status not recorded). Some clones in this sample may be carry-over from other donors' samples.

This clonotype was counted ten times or more. V is TRBV7-2 and J is TRBJ2-4, with D perhaps given as TRBD1 or TRBD2 (7 bases each). Trimming shortened V by 6 bases and J by 1 base, and 13 bases separated the two germline ends. The CDR3 has 15 amino acids. CDR1 is SGHTA, CDR2 FQGNSA, per germline. The CDR3 nucleotides are TGTGCCAGCAGGGGGAGGGGGCCCGCCAAAAACATTCAGTACTTC. Translated: CASRGRGPAKNIQYF.

The sample holds many counts of this clonotype. The V call is TRBV7-9, the J call TRBJ2-7; D may match TRBD1 or TRBD2 (5 bases each). V lost 4 bases to trimming and J lost 1 base, with 26 bases between them. The CDR3 sequence is 19 residues long. CDR1 is SEHNR and CDR2 is FQNEAQ in the germline V gene (reference sequence). The CDR3: CASSSNRLLDSRISYEQYF. CDR3 nucleotide sequence: TGTGCCAGCAGCTCCAATAGACTATTAGACAGCCGAATATCCTACGAGCAGTACTTC. The full variable domain, completed using reference TRBV7-9 and TRBJ2-7, is DTGVSQNPRHKITKRGQNVTFRCDPISEHNRLYWYRQTLGQGPEFLTYFQNEAQLEKSRLLSDRFSAERPKGSFSTLEIQRTEQGDSAMYLCASSSNRLLDSRISYEQYFGPGTRLTVT.

This clonotype was seen at least ten times. The V gene is TRBV24-1, the J gene TRBJ2-5; 9 nucleotides agree with TRBD1. J gave up 5 bases and V 5 bases, and 11 bases lay outside the gene matches. There are 16 residues in the CDR3. The germline V gene encodes CDR1 KGHDR and CDR2 SFDVKD. The CDR3 bases are TGTGCCACCAGTGTTCCCGGGACAGGGAGGGGTGAGACCCAGTACTTC. Translating gives CATSVPGTGRGETQYF.

The V and J genes are TRBV14 and TRBJ2-1; 10 nucleotides align to TRBD1. Germline loops: CDR1 SGHDN, CDR2 FVKESK. This CDR3 is 17 amino acids long. The ends lost 4 bases at V and 5 bases at J; junction bases unmatched: 11. This chain's CDR3 is CASSPTPGQGKDNEQFF. The CDR3 region has the DNA TGTGCCAGCAGCCCAACGCCGGGACAGGGGAAGGACAATGAGCAGTTCTTC.

This clonotype was recorded many times. This sequence joins TRBV6-1 and TRBJ1-5, with 8 bases identical to TRBD1. The CDR3 is 16 residues long. Per germline, CDR1 MNHNS and CDR2 SASEGT. V trimming: 3 bases; J trimming: 3 bases; junction bases outside the gene matches: 7. As DNA, the CDR3 is TGTGCCAGCAGTGACGATACAGGGGGACCCAATCAGCCCCAGCATTTT. Translation: CASSDDTGGPNQPQHF.

For this clonotype: This may stem from a read error, because a much larger clone lies one nucleotide away. The CDR3 coding sequence is TGTGCCAGCACCGGCGGGTCTAGCGGCTTTGTTGGGGAGCAGTACTTC. Protein: CASTGGSSGFVGEQYF. This chain joins TRBV6-1 and TRBJ2-7, with TRBD2 matching over 7 bases. The V segment lost 7 bases and the J segment 7 bases; nucleotides outside the gene matches: 19. CDR1 is MNHNS and CDR2 is SASEGT in the germline V gene. The CDR3 is 16 residues long.

At least ten counts were recorded for this clonotype. The chain employs TRBV7-3 and TRBJ2-2, with TRBD2 identical over 7 bases. Germline V gives CDR1 SGHTA, CDR2 FQGTGA. The CDR3 is made up of 14 amino acids. V lost 8 bases to trimming and J lost 5 bases; unmatched junction nucleotides: 8. The CDR3 sequence is CASGTRAGTGELFF. CDR3 coding DNA: TGTGCCAGCGGAACCAGAGCGGGAACCGGGGAGCTGTTTTTT.

This clonotype was seen ten or more times. The chain has TRBV7-2 and TRBJ2-1; TRBD2 matches 9 bases. The CDR3 totals 15 residues. V shed 1 base and J 9 bases; nucleotides not matched to a gene: 7. Germline CDR1 and CDR2: SGHTA and FQGNSA. CDR3 region: CASSLVASGTGEQFF. The CDR3, as DNA: TGTGCCAGCAGCTTAGTCGCTAGCGGGACCGGTGAGCAGTTCTTC.

At least ten counts were recorded for this clonotype. The chain employs TRBV7-8 and TRBJ1-1, with D possibly TRBD1 on 6 matching bases. V was shortened by 2 bases and J by 4 bases, with 11 bases between the two germline ends. Germline V gene data show CDR1 as SGHVS and CDR2 as FQNEAQ. CDR3 length equals 14 residues. The CDR3 here is CASSLFTGLTEAFF. The CDR3 nucleotides are TGTGCCAGCAGCTTATTTACAGGGCTCACTGAAGCTTTCTTT.